The entry below gives a single TCR beta chain sequence along with its context. Losses at the gene ends were 5 bases for V and 1 base for J; bases not matched to a gene: 4. Germline V gives CDR1 LNHDA, CDR2 SQIVND (reference sequence). The CDR3 length is 14 residues. In the original processing: Amplification of reference gene primers was used by the study to estimate nucleated cell counts. Measured with immunoSEQ multiplex PCR; TCRdb has only the in-frame clones, and not every one. Clonal size and the V and J genes are those of that table, whereas D and trimming came from the DNA. The sample yields about 82,000 clones, 82% seen once. The data derive from a study of blood T cell repertoires in COVID-19. Study at large: PBMCs, B-cell-depleted T cells, or T cells were the source of the cDNA or gDNA that made up the material.

This clonotype was sampled from a man aged 45-60 years with active or convalescent COVID-19. The chain has TRBV19 and TRBJ2-7, with 8 bases matching TRBD1. Sequenced: peripheral blood. The CDR3 DNA reads as TGTGCCAGTAGTGCTGACAGGGGATCCTACGAGCAGTACTTC. It yields the protein CASSADRGSYEQYF.